This T cell receptor beta chain was identified in a study of CD8 T cells in ankylosing spondylitis. The sample holds many counts of this clonotype. What it binds is unknown. General study results and limits: As reported, disease-linked clones showed significant enrichment in matched ankylosing spondylitis synovial fluid.

Trimming at V came to 4 bases and at J to 7 bases, leaving 4 bases not matched to a gene. This CDR3 spans 14 amino acids. TCRdb re-analysed the 5' RACE reads in MiXCR, keeping a single row per CDR3 protein. The sample shows approximately 220,000 distinct CDR3 sequences, around 25% of them seen only once. The sequence was obtained from a male donor with ankylosing spondylitis or in good health (not recorded which). Sequencing used blood, either unsorted or a sorted T cell fraction (not recorded which). This chain links TRBV12-3 or TRBV12-4 with TRBJ1-5; 10 bases align to TRBD1. CDR3 protein: CASSSGTGEQPQHF. For the CDR3, the DNA is TGTGCCAGCAGTTCGGGGACAGGGGAGCAGCCCCAGCATTTT.